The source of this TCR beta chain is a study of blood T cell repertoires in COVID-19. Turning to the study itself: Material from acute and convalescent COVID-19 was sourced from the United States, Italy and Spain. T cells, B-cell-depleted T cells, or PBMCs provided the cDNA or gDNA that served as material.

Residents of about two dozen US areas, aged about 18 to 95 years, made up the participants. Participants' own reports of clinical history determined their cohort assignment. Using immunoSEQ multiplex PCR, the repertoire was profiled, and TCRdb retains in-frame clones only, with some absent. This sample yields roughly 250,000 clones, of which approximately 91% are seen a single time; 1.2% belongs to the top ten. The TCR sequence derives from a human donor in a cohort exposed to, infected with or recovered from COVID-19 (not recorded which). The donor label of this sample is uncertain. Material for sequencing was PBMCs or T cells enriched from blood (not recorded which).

The CDR3 region is CASSAPGLASNEQFF. CDR3 coding DNA: TGTGCCAGCAGCGCCCCGGGACTAGCGAGCAATGAGCAGTTCTTC. V and J are TRBV9 and TRBJ2-1, with 10 bases that match TRBD2. Losses at the gene ends were 3 bases for V and 6 bases for J; bases not matched to a gene: 6. CDR1 and CDR2 from the germline V gene are SGDLS and YYNGEE. CDR3 length: 15 residues.